This TCR beta chain originates from a study of T-cell reconstitution after alpha-beta-depleted transplantation in children. This clonotype has only a few counts. Its antigen is unidentified. Unique molecular identifiers tagged the TCRbeta library. TCRdb passed the PCR reads through MiXCR, listing each CDR3 protein once. The sample carries fewer than 550,000 distinct CDR3 sequences, 11% recorded once. General study results and limits: The study reportedly traced alpha-beta T cells about two months after transplant to several hundred expanded graft clones. It was surviving recipient T cells and thymic progenitors that gave some patients high TCRbeta diversity at day 60. T-cell counts and diversity at one year post-transplant came mainly from newly produced T cells.

V dropped 0 bases and J dropped 2 bases, with 8 bases sitting between them. The CDR3 loop spans 15 amino acids. CDR1 is MNHEY, CDR2 SVGAGI, per germline. The chain is built from TRBV6-5 and TRBJ1-5; D ambiguous. This specimen consisted of PBMCs, mostly from graft donor cells, obtained 180 days after TCRalphabeta/CD19-depleted stem cell transplant. This clonotype was sampled from a female patient aged 2-9 years who had a stem cell transplant for aplastic anemia, so the T cells may come from the graft donor. The CDR3 sequence: CASSYSGVGNQPQHF. For the CDR3, the DNA is TGTGCCAGCAGTTACTCTGGGGTCGGCAATCAGCCCCAGCATTTT.